These 32 T cell receptor beta chains came from one sample sequenced in a study of T cells in localized non-small cell lung cancer. Produced via immunoSEQ multiplex PCR; TCRdb's table is partial and in-frame only. This table holds more than 50,000 clones, over 75% found once. The sample consisted of peripheral blood, taken before any cancer treatment. These TCRs come from a female donor over 55 with stage II squamous cell lung carcinoma.

V usage is TRBV18 and J usage is TRBJ2-3; possibly TRBD1 for D (7 bases). Germline-derived CDR1 and CDR2 are KGHSH and LQKENI. V lost 4 bases to trimming and J lost 4 bases, with 18 bases between them. This CDR3 spans 16 amino acids. CDR3 in amino acids: CASSQRTGGMADTQYF. As DNA, the CDR3 is TGTGCCAGCTCACAACGGACAGGAGGGATGGCAGATACGCAGTATTTT.

This clone was counted between two and nine times. This chain joins TRBV10-2 and TRBJ1-6, with 9 positions matching TRBD1. CDR3 size: 14 residues. V lost 6 bases, J lost 12 bases, and 9 bases stayed unmatched. Germline loops: CDR1 WSHSY, CDR2 SAAADI. CDR3 DNA: TGCGCCAGCAGGGCGGGACAGGGATCGGGACCCCTCCACTTT. Its translation: CASRAGQGSGPLHF.

The chain uses TRBV6-6 and TRBJ1-3, with D unclear. V lost 5 bases and J lost 0, with 14 bases in between. Germline V gene sequence: CDR1 MNHNY, CDR2 SVGAGI (reference sequence). The CDR3 runs to 16 residues. The CDR3 protein is CASSTTSQSSGNTIYF. CDR3 bases: TGTGCCAGCAGTACGACGAGCCAGAGCTCTGGAAACACCATATATTTT.

This clone has a count of ten or more. The chain recombines TRBV4-1 with TRBJ1-1; 9 bases are a match to TRBD1. Germline assignment: CDR1 MGHRA and CDR2 YSYEKL. This CDR3 region has 17 residues. V was clipped by 0 bases and J by 10 bases; unmatched bases: 15. CDR3 in DNA: TGCGCCAGCAGCCAAGACTTGACAGGGGGAAGCCCAAGACGAGCTTTCTTT. As protein: CASSQDLTGGSPRRAFF.

The table lists this clone with a count of one. This chain joins TRBV7-8 and TRBJ1-1; D might be TRBD1 (5 bases). V was clipped by 3 bases and J by 7 bases, with 9 bases between them. Germline V gives CDR1 SGHVS, CDR2 FQNEAQ. The CDR3 length is 12 residues. The CDR3 loop reads CASSLWGGEAFF. CDR3 sequence (DNA): TGTGCCAGCAGCTTGTGGGGGGGTGAAGCTTTCTTT.

The rearrangement links TRBV19 to TRBJ1-1; 7 bases are shared with TRBD1. Unmatched junction bases numbered 4, after V lost 3 bases and J lost 9 bases. The V gene's germline CDR1 is LNHDA and CDR2 SQIVND (reference sequence). The length of the CDR3 is 12 residues. The CDR3 DNA follows: TGTGCCAGTAGTATCCCCAGGGGGAAAGCTTTCTTT. Residues: CASSIPRGKAFF.

The chain is built from TRBV6-5 and TRBJ1-1, with a possible D match to TRBD1 (6 bases). The CDR3 totals 15 residues. Germline V gene sequence: CDR1 MNHEY, CDR2 SVGAGI. V dropped 5 bases and J dropped 3 bases, with 16 bases sitting between them. In DNA, the CDR3 is TGTGCCAGCAGTCACCCACAGGGAGTAGACACTGAAGCTTTCTTT. Translation: CASSHPQGVDTEAFF.

The rearrangement joins TRBV6-1 to TRBJ2-7, with 7 bases identical to TRBD2. CDR1 MNHNS and CDR2 SASEGT come from the germline V gene. Germline trimming cut 1 base from V and 9 bases from J; bases unmatched to any gene: 9. The CDR3 has 14 amino acids. As DNA, the CDR3 is TGTGCCAGCAGTGAAGGGGCGGGGGTACGCGGGCAGTACTTC. This encodes CASSEGAGVRGQYF.

The J gene is TRBJ2-1, the V gene TRBV29-1; 9 positions agree with TRBD2. This CDR3 region has 13 residues. With 4 bases clipped from V and 9 bases from J, the junction kept 7 bases outside the gene matches. Germline CDR1 is SQVTM and CDR2 is ANQGSEA. CDR3 nucleotide sequence: TGCAGCGTTGGAGGGACTAGCATGTTTGAGCAGTTCTTC. This sequence encodes CSVGGTSMFEQFF.

This sequence joins TRBV19 and TRBJ1-6; the D gene is possibly TRBD1 (6 bases). Deletions cut 7 bases from V and 5 bases from J, with 12 bases between. CDR1 and CDR2 (germline): LNHDA, SQIVND (reference sequence). This CDR3 is built from 14 residues. This CDR3 reads CASKGRGNNSPLHF. In DNA form, the CDR3 reads TGTGCCAGTAAGGGCAGGGGAAATAATTCACCCCTCCACTTT.

The chain couples TRBV4-1 to TRBJ2-7, with a tentative D call TRBD1 (5 bases). This CDR3 is 13 amino acids long. Trimming shortened V by 5 bases and J by 2 bases, and 10 bases separated the two germline ends. Germline CDR1 MGHRA, CDR2 YSYEKL. In DNA form, the CDR3 reads TGCGCCAGCAGCAGACAGACGACCTACGAGCAGTACTTC. This codes for CASSRQTTYEQYF.

This chain links TRBV7-9 with TRBJ2-2; the D call may be TRBD1 or TRBD2 (5 bases each). CDR1 is SEHNR, CDR2 FQNEAQ, per germline (reference sequence). The CDR3 runs to 14 residues. Between the trimmed V and J ends, which lost 3 bases and 8 bases, there was a span of 13 bases. The CDR3 region is CASSFSRGEGELFF. Here the CDR3 DNA reads TGTGCCAGCAGCTTTTCGAGGGGAGAGGGGGAGCTGTTTTTT. The full variable domain, its missing parts supplied by reference TRBV7-9 and TRBJ2-2, is DTGVSQNPRHKITKRGQNVTFRCDPISEHNRLYWYRQTLGQGPEFLTYFQNEAQLEKSRLLSDRFSAERPKGSFSTLEIQRTEQGDSAMYLCASSFSRGEGELFFGEGSRLTVL.

J is TRBJ2-3 and V is TRBV5-5; D might be TRBD2 (5 bases). The CDR3 totals 14 residues. V lost 3 bases, J lost 5 bases, and 13 bases lay in between. Germline V gives CDR1 SGHKS, CDR2 YYEKEE (reference sequence). The CDR3 loop is CASSSTPRGDTQYF. The CDR3 DNA reads TGTGCCAGCAGCTCTACCCCCCGGGGAGATACGCAGTATTTT. The complete variable domain, with remaining parts taken from reference TRBV5-5 and TRBJ2-3, reads DAGVTQSPTHLIKTRGQQVTLRCSPISGHKSVSWYQQVLGQGPQFIFQYYEKEERGRGNFPDRFSARQFPNYSSELNVNALLLGDSALYLCASSSTPRGDTQYFGPGTRLTVL.

DNA for the CDR3: TGCGCCAGCAGCTTGACAGACAGGGCCCACACCGGGGAGCTGTTTTTT. Protein product: CASSLTDRAHTGELFF. The chain combines TRBV5-1 with TRBJ2-2; TRBD1 matches 7 bases. V dropped 1 base and J dropped 3; count of bases not matched to a gene: 6. This CDR3 is built from 16 residues. Germline V gives CDR1 SGHRS, CDR2 YFSETQ.

This chain uses TRBV19 with TRBJ1-2; D is unclear. This CDR3 is 15 amino acids long. Trimming left V 0 bases short and J 0 bases short, with 8 bases between. The V gene's germline CDR1 is LNHDA and CDR2 SQIVND (reference sequence). Here the CDR3 reads CASSIEASSNYGYTF. The CDR3 region has the DNA TGTGCCAGTAGTATAGAGGCCAGTTCTAACTATGGCTACACCTTC.

V is TRBV18 and J is TRBJ1-1; D not certain. CDR1 and CDR2 from the germline V gene are KGHSH and LQKENI. The CDR3 is made up of 13 amino acids. The V gene lost 1 base and the J gene lost 3 bases, with 6 bases spanning the gap. This CDR3 reads CASSPLMDTEAFF. The CDR3 bases are TGTGCCAGCTCACCACTGATGGACACTGAAGCTTTCTTT.

The V and J genes are TRBV28 and TRBJ1-2, with 8 bases matching TRBD1. The CDR3 is 13 amino acids. Looked up from germline, CDR1 is MDHEN and CDR2 is SYDVKM. The trim removed 8 bases at V and 4 bases at J, leaving 6 bases unmatched. CDR3 DNA: TGTGCCAGCCCCAGGGGGCCGGTCTATGGCTACACCTTC. Translated: CASPRGPVYGYTF.

This chain joins TRBV6-6 and TRBJ2-7, with 7 bases that match TRBD1. Germline-derived CDR1 and CDR2 are MNHNY and SVGAGI (reference sequence). There are 16 residues in the CDR3. V was clipped by 8 bases and J by 2 bases; unmatched bases: 15. The CDR3, as DNA: TGTGCCAGCGCGGACAGGAATTTAGGTCCCACCTACGAGCAGTACTTC. Translated: CASADRNLGPTYEQYF.

The chain is built from TRBV19 and TRBJ2-3; D is possibly TRBD2 (6 bases). Germline values: CDR1 LNHDA, CDR2 SQIVND (reference sequence). The CDR3 has 18 amino acids. Trimming cost V 4 bases and J 1 base, with 21 bases left between them. Here the CDR3 reads CASSTGLWTGSRTDTQYF. CDR3 nucleotide sequence: TGTGCCAGTAGTACGGGGCTCTGGACCGGGAGCCGCACAGATACGCAGTATTTT.

V usage is TRBV7-8 and J usage is TRBJ1-1; 7 bases map to TRBD1. CDR3 length: 15 residues. Unmatched junction bases numbered 7, after V lost 1 base and J lost 5 bases. Germline V lookup: CDR1 SGHVS, CDR2 FQNEAQ. CDR3 bases: TGTGCCAGCAGCTTAGTAGGGGGCTGGCGGACTGAAGCTTTCTTT. Residues: CASSLVGGWRTEAFF. The full variable domain, its missing parts supplied by reference TRBV7-8 and TRBJ1-1, is GAGVSQSPRYKVAKRGQDVALRCDPISGHVSLFWYQQALGQGPEFLTYFQNEAQLDKSGLPSDRFFAERPEGSVSTLKIQRTQQEDSAVYLCASSLVGGWRTEAFFGQGTRLTVV.

V gene TRBV5-6 combines with J gene TRBJ2-5, with a tentative D call TRBD1 (6 bases). The CDR3 is 15 amino acids. V was shortened by 0 bases and J by 5 bases, with 14 bases between the two germline ends. Germline loops: CDR1 SGHDT, CDR2 YYEEEE. The CDR3 region has the DNA TGTGCCAGCAGCTTGGGAGTCAGGGGTGGGGAGACCCAGTACTTC. It translates to CASSLGVRGGETQYF.

The V call is TRBV5-4, the J call TRBJ2-7; a weak D match, TRBD1 (5 bases). CDR1 and CDR2 (germline): SGHNT, YYREEE (reference sequence). Trimming removed 1 base at V and 5 bases at J, with 13 bases between. CDR3 length: 14 residues. The DNA of the CDR3 is TGTGCCAGCAGCTTGCGGCAGGGAAAAAACGAGCAGTACTTC. This sequence encodes CASSLRQGKNEQYF. Drawing the rest from reference TRBV5-4 and TRBJ2-7, the complete variable domain is ETGVTQSPTHLIKTRGQQVTLRCSSQSGHNTVSWYQQALGQGPQFIFQYYREEENGRGNFPPRFSGLQFPNYSSELNVNALELDDSALYLCASSLRQGKNEQYFGPGTRLTVT.

In this sample, this clone turned up once. J is TRBJ2-7 and V is TRBV7-8; D may correspond to TRBD1 or TRBD2 (5 bases each). With 1 base removed from V and 0 bases from J, the gap between germline ends came to 10 bases. CDR3 length: 15 amino acids. Germline CDR1 and CDR2: SGHVS and FQNEAQ. The CDR3 is CASSLGGSNSYEQYF. CDR3 bases: TGTGCCAGCAGCTTAGGGGGGTCTAACTCCTACGAGCAGTACTTC.

This chain joins TRBV7-8 and TRBJ1-6, with TRBD1 as a possible D gene (6 bases). Trimming removed 0 bases from V and 7 bases from J, with 10 bases in between. Germline CDR1 is SGHVS and CDR2 is FQNEAQ. This CDR3 is built from 15 residues. The CDR3 protein is CASSLARDTNSPLHF. DNA for the CDR3: TGTGCCAGCAGCTTAGCCCGGGACACCAATTCACCCCTCCACTTT.

The rearrangement uses TRBV7-6 and TRBJ2-5, with TRBD1 as a possible D gene (5 bases). Matching the DNA end better, TRBJ2-7 makes the J call doubtful. The CDR3 loop spans 14 amino acids. Looked up from germline, CDR1 is SGHVS and CDR2 is FNYEAQ. Here the CDR3 reads CASSPPGQNYEQYF. CDR3 nucleotide sequence: TGTGCCAGCAGCCCCCCAGGGCAAAACTACGAGCAGTACTTC.

The V and J genes are TRBV7-3 and TRBJ2-5; D remains unclear. The CDR3 sequence is 13 residues long. Looked up from germline, CDR1 is SGHTA and CDR2 is FQGTGA. The germline V and J ends were trimmed by 5 bases and 3 bases, with 10 bases remaining between them. Written as DNA, the CDR3 is TGTGCCAGCAGCGCCAACCTAAAAGAGACCCAGTACTTC. Translated: CASSANLKETQYF.

The rearrangement joins TRBV7-6 to TRBJ1-1, with D perhaps TRBD1 (5 bases). Germline assignment: CDR1 SGHVS and CDR2 FNYEAQ. The CDR3 runs to 17 residues. The V end lost 2 bases, the J end lost 3 bases, and 19 bases lay between the germline ends. CDR3 protein: CASSLYPIGRRDTEAFF. CDR3 sequence (DNA): TGTGCCAGCAGCTTATATCCCATCGGGCGCAGGGACACTGAAGCTTTCTTT.

The chain has TRBV4-1 and TRBJ2-5; 9 nucleotides line up with TRBD2. The germline V gene encodes CDR1 MGHRA and CDR2 YSYEKL. Germline trimming cut 0 bases from V and 1 base from J; bases unmatched to any gene: 6. The CDR3 is made up of 17 amino acids. The CDR3 is CASSQDRAGGPQETQYF. The CDR3 nucleotides read TGCGCCAGCAGCCAAGATAGAGCGGGGGGCCCCCAAGAGACCCAGTACTTC.

This rearrangement joins TRBV18 to TRBJ2-7, with D perhaps TRBD1 (6 bases). V was clipped by 8 bases and J by 0 bases, with 11 bases between them. This CDR3 has 13 residues. The V gene's germline CDR1 is KGHSH and CDR2 LQKENI. CDR3 in amino acids: CASHDRTSYEQYF. CDR3 coding DNA: TGTGCCAGCCACGACAGGACCTCCTACGAGCAGTACTTC.

The V gene is TRBV2, the J gene TRBJ2-1, with D possibly being TRBD2 (6 bases). CDR1 and CDR2 from the germline V gene are SNHLY and FYNNEI. CDR3 length: 15 residues. V was pared by 0 bases and J by 12 bases, with 18 bases between. The CDR3 bases are TGTGCCAGCAGTGAAGCGGGCGGGACCGCCTTTGCGCAGTTCTTC. Its protein is CASSEAGGTAFAQFF.

The chain combines TRBV7-8 with TRBJ2-7; D unclear. This CDR3 has 14 amino acids. The V gene's germline CDR1 is SGHVS and CDR2 FQNEAQ. V was clipped by 1 base and J by 3 bases, with 10 bases between them. This chain's CDR3 is CASSLVGNLYEQYF. CDR3 DNA: TGTGCCAGCAGCTTAGTAGGGAACCTCTACGAGCAGTACTTC.

The chain has TRBV7-2 and TRBJ1-6; TRBD1 agrees at 7 bases. The CDR3 consists of 14 residues. The germline gives CDR1 SGHTA, CDR2 FQGNSA. The ends lost 0 bases at V and 8 bases at J; junction bases unmatched: 1. The DNA for the CDR3 is TGTGCCAGCAGCTTAGCAGGGGGCGATTCACCCCTCCACTTT. This encodes CASSLAGGDSPLHF.